This record concerns one T cell receptor (beta chain) sequence. The CDR3 covers 12 residues. Trimming shortened V by 5 bases and J by 10 bases, and 12 bases separated the two germline ends. RNA in amounts of roughly 0.45 to 1 ug was reverse transcribed with random hexamers. Across 54 Vbeta and 13 Jbeta, immunoSEQ multiplex PCR amplified TCR beta CDR3. TCRdb re-analysed the immunoSEQ multiplex PCR reads in MiXCR, keeping a single row per CDR3 protein. The table shows about 200,000 distinct CDR3 sequences, with about 95% occurring only once. High-throughput TCR beta sequencing covered peripheral CD8+ and CD4+ T cells. These data belong to a study of CD8 T cells in Susac syndrome.

The genes are TRBV12-3 or TRBV12-4 and TRBJ2-1; D perhaps matches TRBD1 (6 bases). The source of this sequence is a human donor with multiple sclerosis. The sequenced material came from CD4+ T cells from PBMCs. The CDR3 bases are TGTGCCAGCAGTCAAGGGGGATTAGAGCAGTTCTTC. Translation gives CASSQGGLEQFF.